This TCR beta chain was identified in a study of PD-1 blockade in classical Hodgkin lymphoma (TCRdb year 2020). For context, the study as a whole: Nivolumab dosing was 3 mg/kg intravenously every 2 weeks, continuing until either disease progression or unacceptable toxicity. The study used TCR beta sequencing and CyTOF to define a peripheral blood immune signature of response to PD-1 blockade in classical Hodgkin lymphoma. Here is what the overall study found, with its caveats: CD4+ but not CD8+ TCR diversity rose significantly by C4D1 (p=0.0027 vs p=0.16), most apparent in complete responders (p=0.02). The study was limited to a single clinical trial cohort, and causes of repertoire differences, possibly disease activity or prior therapy, remained undefined. Baseline TCR diversity was reported to be lower in newly diagnosed patients than in healthy donors, and even lower in relapsed/refractory patients. Lower diversity was observed in patients in whom nivolumab was started less than 1 year after ASCT, and these patients were excluded from later analyses so that confounding by immune reconstitution would be avoided. Baseline diversity similar to that of newly diagnosed patients was observed in trial patients achieving complete response, whereas significantly lower diversity was observed in partial responders and progressors.

Notes on this clone: Its antigen has not been determined. Base-call qualities are not available, and no considerably larger clone is one nucleotide away.

The CDR3 has 15 amino acids, counting the end cysteine and phenylalanine. Only CDR3 DNA is held: 45 bases, read in frame from base 1. Relative to germline, V is 8 bases shorter and J is 7 bases shorter, with 23 bases between their ends. The germline V gene gives CDR1 as SNHLY and CDR2 as FYNNEI. The Qiagen DNeasy kit was used to extract genomic DNA from unsorted PBMCs and from the negatively selected CD4+ and CD8+ fractions. TCR beta CDR3 regions were amplified by immunoSEQ multiplex PCR using primers annealing to V and J segments. A synthetic immune receptor repertoire was used to minimize amplification bias, and remaining bias was computationally removed after sequencing. The study's processing was this. Custom Python scripts were used to quantify repertoire diversity as the Shannon entropy index. Unsorted, CD4+ and CD8+ repertoires were analyzed separately, except in combined analyses where CD4+ and CD8+ sequences were merged in silico. A clone was considered expanded if an increase in frequency of at least 2-fold after treatment relative to C1D1 was found, and a pseudocount of 0.5 was applied to clones undetected at baseline. Singleton clones were defined as clones with 0 or 1 copy at C1D1, and non-singleton clones were defined as clones with 2 or more copies. By matching protein sequences in sorted samples from the same patient, clones expanded in unsorted samples were annotated as CD4+, CD8+ or unknown. Diversity changes from C1D1 to C4D1 were tested in paired samples using Wilcoxon tests. Here the immuneACCESS table is served through TCRdb, limited to in-frame sequences with V and J called. Missing clones are a known gap in these copies; in checked studies unresolved V genes cover under half, and the rest lacks a known reason. V and J calls and clone size are given by that table; D and trimming were obtained from the DNA. The sample table shows 25,000 to 35,000 clones, and 70% are seen once. Together, the top ten hold about 26% of the sample.

Interpreted using the paper, the time point label stands for: cycle 2 day 1 (C2D1) of nivolumab. All trial patients had relapsed after autologous stem cell transplantation, with cohorts A, B and C differing in prior brentuximab vedotin exposure. The trial cohort comprised some 60 patients with relapsed/refractory classical Hodgkin lymphoma whose best overall responses were complete response, partial response or progressive disease. Trial patients were treated with single-agent nivolumab in the multi-cohort phase II CheckMate 205 trial. An independent review committee assessed best overall response by applying the 2007 International Working Group response criteria. Trial PBMCs were obtained immediately prior to nivolumab initiation (C1D1) and on therapy at cycle 2 day 1 and cycle 4 day 1. After peripheral blood was drawn into 8 mL Vacutainer Cell Preparation Tubes, PBMCs were isolated by centrifugation and then cryopreserved.

This chain is built from TRBV2 and TRBJ1-2, and the D gene may be TRBD1, 6 bases matching. This TCR was sampled from a human donor with classical Hodgkin lymphoma. The source was peripheral blood mononuclear cells (PBMCs), collected before the second cycle of nivolumab. Read as DNA, the sequence is TGTGCCAGCCTCGTCCTACAGGGACGGGAGCGTGGCTACACCTTC. This gives the protein CASLVLQGRERGYTF.